The 4 T cell receptor beta chains reported below all come from one sample, sequenced in a study of shared clonotypes between healthy human individuals. Clones were read by immunoSEQ multiplex PCR, and TCRdb kept only the in-frame ones, dropping some. The sample shows roughly 1,500,000 clones, 95% to 99% of them seen only once. The sample consisted of naive CD4+ T cells sorted from blood. Subset noted: CD45RA+ positively selected. Every receptor here comes from a man aged 30-40 years in good health.

V gene TRBV9 combines with J gene TRBJ2-1, with a weak D call TRBD1 (5 bases). Germline V CDR1 and CDR2: SGDLS, YYNGEE. V lost 4 bases to trimming and J lost 6 bases, with 20 bases between them. This CDR3 contains 16 residues. CDR3 sequence: CASSPRLAGWGNEQFF. CDR3 sequence (DNA): TGTGCCAGCAGCCCCCGGTTGGCAGGGTGGGGCAATGAGCAGTTCTTC.

The genes are TRBV19 and TRBJ2-3; D gene ambiguous. Germline values: CDR1 LNHDA, CDR2 SQIVND (reference sequence). The CDR3 totals 17 residues. The germline V and J ends were trimmed by 3 bases and 2 bases, with 18 bases remaining between them. In nucleotides, the CDR3 is TGTGCCAGTAGTATGATATCCCCAGGCTGGGTCACAGATACGCAGTATTTT. Translation: CASSMISPGWVTDTQYF. The full variable domain, its missing parts supplied by reference TRBV19 and TRBJ2-3, is DGGITQSPKYLFRKEGQNVTLSCEQNLNHDAMYWYRQDPGQGLRLIYYSQIVNDFQKGDIAEGYSVSREKKESFPLTVTSAQKNPTAFYLCASSMISPGWVTDTQYFGPGTRLTVL.

The chain uses TRBV11-3 and TRBJ2-5; maybe TRBD1 (6 bases). The J call may be faulty, since TRBJ2-7 better matches the DNA end. Germline V gene lookup returns CDR1 SGHNT and CDR2 YENEEA. The CDR3 is made up of 13 amino acids. The CDR3 is CASSFQGTYEQYF. In DNA, the CDR3 is TGTGCCAGCAGCTTCCAGGGGACGTACGAGCAGTACTTC.

The chain has TRBV28 and TRBJ2-7; D perhaps matches TRBD1 (5 bases). Trimming shortened V by 6 bases and J by 12 bases, and 12 bases separated the two germline ends. This CDR3 has 10 amino acids. The germline CDR1 and CDR2 sequences are MDHEN and SYDVKM. The CDR3, as DNA: TGTGCCAGCAGAGACAGCCTCCTGTACTTC. Translation: CASRDSLLYF.